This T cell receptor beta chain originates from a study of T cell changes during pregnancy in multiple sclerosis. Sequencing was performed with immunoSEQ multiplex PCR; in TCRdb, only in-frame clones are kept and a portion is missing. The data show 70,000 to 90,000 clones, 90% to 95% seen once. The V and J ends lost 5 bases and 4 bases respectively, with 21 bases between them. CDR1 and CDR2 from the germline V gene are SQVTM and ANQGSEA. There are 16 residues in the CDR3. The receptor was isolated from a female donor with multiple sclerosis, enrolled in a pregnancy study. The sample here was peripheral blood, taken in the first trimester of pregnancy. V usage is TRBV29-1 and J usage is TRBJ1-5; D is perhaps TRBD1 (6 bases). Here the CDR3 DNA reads TGCAGCGTTAAAAATGGGGGGGCGGGGGGTAATCAGCCCCAGCATTTT. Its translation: CSVKNGGAGGNQPQHF. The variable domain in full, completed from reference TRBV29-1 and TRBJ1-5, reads SAVISQKPSRDICQRGTSLTIQCQVDSQVTMMFWYRQQPGQSLTLIATANQGSEATYESGFVIDKFPISRPNLTFSTLTVSNMSPEDSSIYLCSVKNGGAGGNQPQHFGDGTRLSIL.